The source of this T cell receptor beta chain is a study of Graves' ophthalmopathy and Graves' hyperthyroidism. The overall study: The collection of peripheral blood took place at initial diagnosis, before any treatment.

Researchers took RNA transcripts and amplified TCR beta CDR3 regions from them. RT-PCR was first run with HTBI primers, then multiplex PCR in a second round. TCRdb analysed the multiplex PCR reads with MiXCR anew, one entry per CDR3 protein. This table holds around 400,000 distinct CDR3 sequences, around 18% found once. Germline CDR1 reads MNHNS; CDR2 reads SASEGT. Between the trimmed V and J ends, which lost 3 bases and 3 bases, there was a span of 6 bases. This CDR3 is 13 amino acids long. It was on clinical symptoms, serum thyroxine, TRAb, thyroid ultrasound and orbital computed tomography that diagnosis relied. It was from 8.5 to 10 ml of fresh peripheral blood that the PBMCs came. This clonotype was counted ten times or more.

Sequenced sample: peripheral blood. The chain combines TRBV6-1 with TRBJ1-5; D is undetermined. The receptor was derived from a young woman with Graves' ophthalmopathy. The CDR3, as DNA: TGTGCCAGCAGTGAGAGTTTCAATCAGCCCCAGCATTTT. Translating it yields CASSESFNQPQHF.